This T cell receptor (beta chain) appears in the sequencing data of a study of identical twins. This clonotype was detected ten times or more. CDR1 is DFQATT, CDR2 SNEGSKA, per germline (reference sequence). V shed 2 bases and J shed 2 bases, with 13 bases lying between them. This CDR3 contains 15 residues. TCRdb recomputed calls from the 5' RACE reads with MiXCR, one row per CDR3 protein. The sample has roughly 710,000 distinct CDR3 sequences, 5.5% to 7.5% seen once. All donors were healthy, and all were Caucasian. The sequence was collected from a man aged 18 to 30 in good health. The rearrangement joins TRBV20-1 to TRBJ2-1, with D tentatively TRBD2 (5 bases). The sequencing sample was made of naive T cells sorted from blood. The CDR3 loop reads CSARRGNSAYNEQFF. In DNA form, the CDR3 reads TGCAGTGCTAGACGAGGGAATAGCGCCTACAATGAGCAGTTCTTC.